This is a list of T cell receptor beta chains from one sample in a study of blood T cell repertoires in COVID-19. Method: immunoSEQ multiplex PCR; TCRdb's copy keeps in-frame clones and lacks some. In the table there are hundreds of thousands of clones, roughly 90% of which are singletons. The sequenced sample consisted of PBMCs or T cells enriched from blood (not recorded which). The receptors shown here come from a man aged 55 to 70 who had recovered from COVID-19. Both conserved end residues are part of each CDR3. A D gene is named only where the DNA matches it firmly. Size tells how often a clone was seen (once, few, many) or the class of an expanded clone, and some rows leave it out.

d_call,j_call,v_call,clone_size,cdr3_nt,cdr3_aa
TRBD1,TRBJ2-7,TRBV30,NA,TGTGCCTGCCGGGACAGGGCCCGTTCTACGTGGCAGTACTTC,CACRDRARSTWQYF
TRBD2,TRBJ2-1,TRBV6-1,NA,TGTGCCAGCAGTGAGGTGGGACTAGCATATGAGCAGTTCTTC,CASSEVGLAYEQFF
NA,TRBJ1-3,TRBV30,NA,TGTGCCTGGTCGCGGACTGGAAACACCATATATTTT,CAWSRTGNTIYF
TRBD2,TRBJ2-7,TRBV5-1,NA,TGCGCCAGCAGCCGCAGGGAGGGCTACGAGCAGTACTTC,CASSRREGYEQYF
TRBD1,TRBJ2-7,TRBV6-5,few,TGTGCCAGCAGTTACAGCCGGACAGGGGACTCCTACGAGCAGTACTTC,CASSYSRTGDSYEQYF
NA,TRBJ1-3,TRBV9,once,TGTGCCAGCAGCCCTGGGGGCCGGGCTGGAAACACCATATATTTT,CASSPGGRAGNTIYF
NA,TRBJ1-5,TRBV5-1,NA,TGCGCCAGCAGCTTGGGAGAGGGCCAGCCCCAGCATTTT,CASSLGEGQPQHF
NA,TRBJ1-5,TRBV4-2,once,TGTGCCAGCAGCCGAGCTAGCAATCAGCCCCAGCATTTT,CASSRASNQPQHF
NA,TRBJ2-5,TRBV20-1,NA,TGCAGTGCTAGTGTGGGGGGAGACGAGACCCAGTACTTC,CSASVGGDETQYF
NA,TRBJ2-1,TRBV6-5,NA,TGTGCCAGCGGCAGGGGACATGAGCAGTTCTTC,CASGRGHEQFF
NA,TRBJ1-5,TRBV7-2,once,TGTGCCAGCAGTCCTTTTCAGGGTGTTAATCAGCCCCAGCATTTT,CASSPFQGVNQPQHF
TRBD1,TRBJ1-2,TRBV10-3,few,TGTGCCATCAGTGAGTTAATTGGGACAGTCTATGGCTACACCTTC,CAISELIGTVYGYTF
TRBD1,TRBJ1-6,TRBV5-4,NA,TGTGCCAGCAGAAGAGACAGGGGAGATAATTCACCCCTCCACTTT,CASRRDRGDNSPLHF
NA,TRBJ1-2,TRBV7-2,once,TGTGCCAGCAGCTTGGGGCTGGGGGCGGGGGCGGTTGGCTACACCTTC,CASSLGLGAGAVGYTF
TRBD1,TRBJ1-1,TRBV6-2/TRBV6-3,NA,TGTGCCAGCAGTTACCCAGACAGGGTGCGGACTGAAGCTTTCTTT,CASSYPDRVRTEAFF
NA,TRBJ1-1,TRBV27,NA,TGTGCCAGCAGTTTAGGCTTCCTCGGACAGCATGAAGCTTTCTTT,CASSLGFLGQHEAFF
NA,TRBJ1-2,TRBV10-3,NA,TGTGCCATCCGCGGGACGGACCTCTATGGCTACACCTTC,CAIRGTDLYGYTF
NA,TRBJ1-1,TRBV3-1/TRBV3-2,NA,TGTGCCAGCAGCCTAGCCCGGGGGAACACTGAAGCTTTCTTT,CASSLARGNTEAFF
NA,TRBJ2-2,TRBV18,once,TGTGCCAGCTCACCAAGTAGAGGGGAGCTGTTTTTT,CASSPSRGELFF
TRBD1,TRBJ1-3,TRBV9,NA,TGTGCCAGCAGCCAGGGGGACAATATTGGAAACACCATATATTTT,CASSQGDNIGNTIYF
TRBD1,TRBJ1-3,TRBV9,NA,TGTGCCAGCAGCGTCGGACAGGGGGGAAACACCATATATTTT,CASSVGQGGNTIYF
TRBD1,TRBJ2-1,TRBV7-2,NA,TGTGCCAGCAGCTTAGTTGGGGACAGCAATGAGCAGTTCTTC,CASSLVGDSNEQFF
TRBD2,TRBJ2-2,TRBV7-2,NA,TGTGCCAGCAGCTCCGGACTAGCGCGGAACACCGGGGAGCTGTTTTTT,CASSSGLARNTGELFF
TRBD2,TRBJ2-7,TRBV3-1/TRBV3-2,few,TGTGCCAGCAGCCACCTGGGACTAAACTACTACGAGCAGTACTTC,CASSHLGLNYYEQYF
TRBD1,TRBJ1-2,TRBV2,NA,TGTGCCAGCAGTCGAGACAGGGCGGACTATGGCTACACCTTC,CASSRDRADYGYTF
NA,TRBJ1-5,TRBV27,NA,TGTGCCAGCAGTTTATTCTTTGGGCATCAGCCCCAGCATTTT,CASSLFFGHQPQHF
TRBD1,TRBJ2-3,TRBV11-2,NA,TGTGCCAGCAGCTTAGGCACAATGGGACAGGGGAGCGCAGATACGCAGTATTTT,CASSLGTMGQGSADTQYF
NA,TRBJ1-2,TRBV7-2,once,TGTGCCAGCAGCTTATTAGGGGGAATAGCTAACTATGGCTACACCTTC,CASSLLGGIANYGYTF
NA,TRBJ1-6,TRBV7-2,once,TGTGCCAGCAGCTTACAAGGGGTGGGTTCACCCCTCCACTTT,CASSLQGVGSPLHF
NA,TRBJ1-1,TRBV5-1,NA,TGCGCCAGCAGCTCACAGGTGAACACTGAAGCTTTCTTT,CASSSQVNTEAFF
TRBD2,TRBJ2-3,TRBV29-1,few,TGCAGCGTAGCGGGGGGGCCGGATACGCAGTATTTT,CSVAGGPDTQYF
NA,TRBJ1-2,TRBV3-1/TRBV3-2,NA,TGTGCCAGCAGCCAAGGCCTCCGGGTGGAGGGAGGCTACACCTTC,CASSQGLRVEGGYTF
NA,TRBJ1-2,TRBV12-3/TRBV12-4,NA,TGTGCCAGCAGTTTGGGGGGGCGTAATGGCTACACCTTC,CASSLGGRNGYTF
NA,TRBJ2-5,TRBV7-9,NA,TGTGCCAGCAGCTTAGCAGGGGTAGAGACCCAGTACTTC,CASSLAGVETQYF
NA,TRBJ1-1,TRBV7-3,NA,TGTGCCAGCAGCTCACCGTCTCAGGGTTGGACTGAAGCTTTCTTT,CASSSPSQGWTEAFF
TRBD2,TRBJ2-3,TRBV7-9,NA,TGTGCCAGCAGCTTAGGCGGGGGGGACACAGATACGCAGTATTTT,CASSLGGGDTDTQYF
TRBD1,TRBJ2-7,TRBV29-1,NA,TGCAGCGTTGTGGGACAGGGGGTGGTCGAGCAGTACTTC,CSVVGQGVVEQYF
NA,TRBJ1-5,TRBV6-5,NA,TGTGCCAGCAGACAGACAGTAGTCACGGCCCAGCATTTT,CASRQTVVTAQHF
TRBD1,TRBJ1-5,TRBV24-1,NA,TGTGCCACCAGTGATCCACCCGGGACAGACCCCTATAGCAATCAGCCCCAGCATTTT,CATSDPPGTDPYSNQPQHF
NA,TRBJ2-1,TRBV9,NA,TGTGCCAGCAGCGTTCTAGCTAGCCGGAATGAGCAGTTCTTC,CASSVLASRNEQFF
NA,TRBJ1-1,TRBV30,NA,TGTGCCTGGAGTGTAGGCGCGGACACTGAAGCTTTCTTT,CAWSVGADTEAFF
TRBD1,TRBJ1-3,TRBV5-1,NA,TGCGCCAGCAGCCGGACAGGGAATGGAAACACCATATATTTT,CASSRTGNGNTIYF
NA,TRBJ2-5,TRBV5-1,NA,TGCGCCAGCAGGTTAGGGGGCCAAGAGACCCAGTACTTC,CASRLGGQETQYF
NA,TRBJ2-6,TRBV5-1,NA,TGCGCCAGTTCGGAGCGCTCTGGGGCCAACGTCCTGACTTTC,CASSERSGANVLTF
TRBD1,TRBJ1-2,TRBV6-5,NA,TGTGCCAGCAGTCGGACAGGGGCAGGCTATGGCTACACCTTC,CASSRTGAGYGYTF
TRBD1,TRBJ2-7,TRBV6-5,NA,TGTGCCAGCAAGGGGGCGGCTAGCTCCTACGAGCAGTACTTC,CASKGAASSYEQYF
TRBD2,TRBJ2-5,TRBV2,NA,TGTGCCAGCAGAGAACTAGCGGGGGAGACCCAGTACTTC,CASRELAGETQYF
TRBD1,TRBJ1-3,TRBV6-5,NA,TGTGCCAGCAGCCTACAGGGGGCTCGTGGAAACACCATATATTTT,CASSLQGARGNTIYF
NA,TRBJ2-3,TRBV15,NA,TGTGCCACCAGCAGACTGAATCTGGCGGGAACCTTCACAGATACGCAGTATTTT,CATSRLNLAGTFTDTQYF
NA,TRBJ1-3,TRBV7-2,NA,TGTGCCAGCAGCTTACGGTTTGCAGGGTTTTCTGGAAACACCATATATTTT,CASSLRFAGFSGNTIYF
NA,TRBJ1-6,TRBV6-4,NA,TGTGCCAGCAGTGACATTCGGAATTCACCCCTCCACTTT,CASSDIRNSPLHF
TRBD2,TRBJ2-7,TRBV29-1,NA,TGCAGCGTTGAGGGGCGGGAGGGAACCTACGAGCAGTACTTC,CSVEGREGTYEQYF
TRBD1,TRBJ2-7,TRBV18,NA,TGTGCCAGCTCACCTATACCGGGACAGGGTTTGGGAACCGAGCAGTACTTC,CASSPIPGQGLGTEQYF
TRBD1,TRBJ1-2,TRBV9,NA,TGTGCCAGCAGCCCAGAGGACAGGAATACTAACTATGGCTACACCTTC,CASSPEDRNTNYGYTF
TRBD1,TRBJ1-4,TRBV4-2,NA,TGTGCCAGCAGCCAGGGACAGGGAGGTGAAAAACTGTTTTTT,CASSQGQGGEKLFF